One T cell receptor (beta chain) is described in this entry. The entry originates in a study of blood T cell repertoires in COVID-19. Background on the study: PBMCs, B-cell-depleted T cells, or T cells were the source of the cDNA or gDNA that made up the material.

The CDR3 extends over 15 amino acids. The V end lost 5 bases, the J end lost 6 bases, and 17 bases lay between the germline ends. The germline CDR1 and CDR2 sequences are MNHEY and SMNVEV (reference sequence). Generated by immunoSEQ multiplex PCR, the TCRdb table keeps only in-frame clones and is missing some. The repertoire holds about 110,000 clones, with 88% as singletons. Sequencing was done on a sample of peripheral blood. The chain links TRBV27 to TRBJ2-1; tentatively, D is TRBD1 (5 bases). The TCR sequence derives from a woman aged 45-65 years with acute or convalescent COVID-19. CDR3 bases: TGTGCCAGCAGTCCCTCAGTCTCCGACAGCAATGAGCAGTTCTTC. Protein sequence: CASSPSVSDSNEQFF.